This entry lists 27 T cell receptor beta chains sequenced from one sample in a study of beta chain features in type 1 diabetes. The study reverse transcribed the entire isolated RNA, so it sequenced expressed TCRB transcripts. Clones were read by immunoSEQ multiplex PCR, and TCRdb kept only the in-frame ones, dropping some. The data contain 200,000 to 250,000 clones, around 26% of them singletons. Sequenced input: central memory CD4+ T cells from blood. These receptors were collected from a man aged 30-40 years in good health.

This clone was observed a handful of times. This chain connects TRBV7-9 to TRBJ2-6; 7 positions match TRBD1. The germline V gene encodes CDR1 SEHNR and CDR2 FQNEAQ (reference sequence). This CDR3 has 18 amino acids. V was pared by 5 bases and J by 5 bases, with 15 bases of the junction left unmatched. The CDR3 spells CASSPEPGGSQWANVLTF. As DNA, the CDR3 is TGTGCCAGCAGCCCCGAACCAGGGGGATCCCAGTGGGCCAACGTCCTGACTTTC.

The rearrangement uses TRBV18 and TRBJ2-1, with 7 bases lining up with TRBD1. Germline V gene sequence: CDR1 KGHSH, CDR2 LQKENI. V lost 4 bases and J lost 1; bases outside the gene matches: 7. The length of the CDR3 is 16 residues. CDR3 sequence: CASSLTRQGSYNEQFF. CDR3 bases: TGTGCCAGCTCACTTACCCGACAGGGATCCTACAATGAGCAGTTCTTC.

The V call is TRBV29-1, the J call TRBJ2-7; weak D call: TRBD1 (5 bases). This CDR3 contains 12 residues. The germline V and J ends were trimmed by 4 bases and 4 bases, with 11 bases remaining between them. Germline CDR1 SQVTM, CDR2 ANQGSEA. The CDR3: CSVGGDSYEQYF. The CDR3 region has the DNA TGCAGCGTTGGGGGCGACAGTTACGAGCAGTACTTC.

The genes are TRBV10-3 and TRBJ2-2; no definite D call. Trimming pared 0 bases from V and 2 bases from J, leaving 10 bases between. The CDR3 loop spans 16 amino acids. Germline V lookup: CDR1 ENHRY, CDR2 SYGVKD. The CDR3 loop reads CAISESTRRNTGELFF. DNA of the CDR3: TGTGCCATCAGTGAGTCAACCAGAAGAAACACCGGGGAGCTGTTTTTT.

This clone was observed many times. Here the CDR3 reads CASSSQQYNEQFF. DNA for the CDR3: TGTGCCAGCAGCTCACAACAATACAATGAGCAGTTCTTC. The chain links TRBV7-2 to TRBJ2-1; no reliable D call. The CDR3 length is 13 residues. The V gene lost 4 bases and the J gene lost 4 bases, with 8 bases spanning the gap. Germline V gene lookup returns CDR1 SGHTA and CDR2 FQGNSA.

The CDR3 region has the DNA TGTGCCAGCAGCTACCGGACTAGCGGGAGCGAGACCCAGTACTTC. Translation gives CASSYRTSGSETQYF. The chain employs TRBV7-8 and TRBJ2-5, with 13 bases matching TRBD2. Germline trimming cut 4 bases from V and 5 bases from J; bases unmatched to any gene: 4. CDR1 is SGHVS and CDR2 is FQNEAQ in the germline V gene. The CDR3 has 15 amino acids. Complete variable domain (other parts from reference TRBV7-8 and TRBJ2-5): GAGVSQSPRYKVAKRGQDVALRCDPISGHVSLFWYQQALGQGPEFLTYFQNEAQLDKSGLPSDRFFAERPEGSVSTLKIQRTQQEDSAVYLCASSYRTSGSETQYFGPGTRLLVL.

The table lists this clone with a few counts. The chain uses TRBV19 and TRBJ2-3, with 7 bases matching TRBD1. V lost 5 bases to trimming and J lost 0 bases; unmatched junction nucleotides: 2. The CDR3 totals 14 residues. CDR1 is LNHDA and CDR2 is SQIVND in the germline V gene (reference sequence). CDR3 amino acids: CASSRQGSTDTQYF. CDR3 DNA: TGTGCCAGTAGTCGACAGGGCAGCACAGATACGCAGTATTTT. Using reference TRBV19 and TRBJ2-3 for the parts outside the CDR3, the full variable domain is DGGITQSPKYLFRKEGQNVTLSCEQNLNHDAMYWYRQDPGQGLRLIYYSQIVNDFQKGDIAEGYSVSREKKESFPLTVTSAQKNPTAFYLCASSRQGSTDTQYFGPGTRLTVL.

This clone was counted ten times or more. The chain employs TRBV5-1 and TRBJ2-1; no definite D call. Germline CDR1 SGHRS, CDR2 YFSETQ. Trimming shortened V by 1 base and J by 6 bases, and 2 bases separated the two germline ends. This CDR3 has 11 amino acids. The CDR3 DNA sequence: TGCGCCAGCAGCTTGAGCAATGAGCAGTTCTTC. Translation gives CASSLSNEQFF.

The chain joins TRBV6-1 to TRBJ2-7; D not resolved. The germline V gene has CDR1 MNHNS and CDR2 SASEGT. The CDR3 contains 15 residues. V was pared by 2 bases and J by 6 bases, with 17 bases between. The CDR3 DNA reads as TGTGCCAGCAGTGAAAATGTGGTGGCGGACCGCGAGCAGTACTTC. Protein product: CASSENVVADREQYF.

This clone was seen more than once but under ten times. The chain carries TRBV6-1 and TRBJ1-1; TRBD1 might be the D (5 bases). The CDR3 is 13 amino acids. Per the germline V gene, CDR1 is MNHNS and CDR2 is SASEGT. V was cut by 5 bases and J by 3 bases, with 10 bases left in between. CDR3 sequence: CASSRDGDTEAFF. CDR3 in DNA: TGTGCCAGCAGTCGGGACGGAGACACTGAAGCTTTCTTT.

In this sample, this clone turned up a few times. This chain connects TRBV7-9 to TRBJ1-1; D is uncertain. This CDR3 spans 15 amino acids. V lost 5 bases to trimming and J lost 0 bases, with 13 bases between them. In germline, CDR1 is SEHNR, CDR2 FQNEAQ (reference sequence). CDR3 nucleotide sequence: TGTGCCAGCAGCCTGGCTGCGCTGGTGAACACTGAAGCTTTCTTT. Residues: CASSLAALVNTEAFF.

The chain couples TRBV7-7 to TRBJ1-2, with 9 bases identical to TRBD1. With V trimmed by 10 bases and J by 7 bases, 4 bases remained unmatched. Germline V gene lookup returns CDR1 SSHAT and CDR2 FNYEAQ (reference sequence). The CDR3 contains 11 residues. The CDR3 region is CAIGTGSGYTF. The CDR3 coding sequence is TGTGCCATTGGGACAGGGAGTGGCTACACCTTC.

The V and J genes are TRBV25-1 and TRBJ2-7; 7 bases agree with TRBD1. Germline loops: CDR1 MGHDK, CDR2 SYGVNS. V shed 4 bases and J 5 bases; nucleotides not matched to a gene: 11. CDR3 length: 15 amino acids. CDR3 sequence: CASSAPTGKRHEQYF. CDR3 nucleotide sequence: TGTGCCAGCAGTGCCCCGACAGGGAAGAGGCACGAGCAGTACTTC.

The chain combines TRBV5-6 with TRBJ2-1; D is perhaps TRBD1 (5 bases). V lost 4 bases and J lost 9, with 14 bases in between. The CDR3 spans 13 residues. Per the germline V gene, CDR1 is SGHDT and CDR2 is YYEEEE. The CDR3 here is CASSPRYRSEQFF. CDR3 bases: TGTGCCAGCAGCCCACGGTACAGGAGTGAGCAGTTCTTC. Full variable domain (outside the CDR3, taken from reference TRBV5-6 and TRBJ2-1): DAGVTQSPTHLIKTRGQQVTLRCSPKSGHDTVSWYQQALGQGPQFIFQYYEEEERQRGNFPDRFSGHQFPNYSSELNVNALLLGDSALYLCASSPRYRSEQFFGPGTRLTVL.

The chain joins TRBV29-1 to TRBJ1-1; D gene unclear. Germline CDR1 and CDR2: SQVTM and ANQGSEA. The V and J ends lost 6 bases and 4 bases respectively, with 9 bases between them. The CDR3 sequence is 11 residues long. CDR3 amino acids: CSVTGSTEAFF. CDR3 sequence (DNA): TGCAGCGTGACTGGAAGCACTGAAGCTTTCTTT.

This clone was seen a handful of times. The chain has TRBV5-6 and TRBJ1-1, with 9 bases fitting TRBD1. Trimming cost V 5 bases and J 8 bases; bases outside gene matches: 10. Per the germline V gene, CDR1 is SGHDT and CDR2 is YYEEEE. The CDR3 has 14 amino acids. The CDR3 bases are TGTGCCAGCAGACCTGGACAGGGGAGGCACGAAGCTTTCTTT. This encodes CASRPGQGRHEAFF.

This clone has only a few counts. V is TRBV7-2 and J is TRBJ2-1; 10 bases are shared with TRBD2. Germline trimming cut 4 bases from V and 8 bases from J; bases unmatched to any gene: 8. This CDR3 has 15 amino acids. In germline, CDR1 is SGHTA, CDR2 FQGNSA. CDR3 coding DNA: TGTGCCAGCAGCTCGGTCCTAGCGGGGGTGTATGAGCAGTTCTTC. Its translation is CASSSVLAGVYEQFF.

As for this clone: Just one base apart from a much larger clone, this may be a read error. The rearrangement uses TRBV6-5 and TRBJ2-7; 8 bases match TRBD1. The CDR3 length is 12 residues. The V gene's germline CDR1 is MNHEY and CDR2 SVGAGI. After removal of 5 bases from V and 7 bases from J, the junction contained 4 bases not matched to a gene. The DNA of the CDR3 is TGTGCCAGCAGTCAGGGGGCGCGGGAGCAGTACTTC. This encodes CASSQGAREQYF.

This clone came up once. The V gene is TRBV20-1, the J gene TRBJ2-1, with 7 bases fitting TRBD2. The CDR3 totals 11 residues. Per germline, CDR1 DFQATT and CDR2 SNEGSKA (reference sequence). The junction had 5 bases not matched to a gene; V was cut back by 0 bases and J by 15 bases. For the CDR3, the DNA is TGCAGTGCTAGAGAGACTAGCTGGTCGTTCTTC. The encoded protein is CSARETSWSFF.

This clone was picked up many times. The V gene is TRBV28, the J gene TRBJ2-1; TRBD1 is a possible D gene (6 bases). Germline loops: CDR1 MDHEN, CDR2 SYDVKM. CDR3 size: 13 residues. The CDR3 reads CAVGGHSYNEQFF. The DNA for the CDR3 is TGTGCTGTAGGGGGACACTCCTACAATGAGCAGTTCTTC.

The chain joins TRBV27 to TRBJ2-3; 7 bases are a match to TRBD2. Looked up from germline, CDR1 is MNHEY and CDR2 is SMNVEV (reference sequence). The CDR3 is made up of 15 amino acids. The V segment lost 5 bases and the J segment 0 bases; nucleotides outside the gene matches: 5. CDR3 sequence: CASSPLGGSTDTQYF. The CDR3 DNA reads TGTGCCAGCAGTCCCCTGGGGGGGAGCACAGATACGCAGTATTTT.

This clone was detected ten times or more. V gene TRBV9 combines with J gene TRBJ2-3; the D gene is possibly TRBD2 (5 bases). Germline values: CDR1 SGDLS, CDR2 YYNGEE. V was trimmed by 0 bases and J by 1 base, leaving 9 bases between them. The CDR3 loop spans 15 amino acids. The CDR3: CASSVDISGTDTQYF. The CDR3 DNA reads as TGTGCCAGCAGCGTAGATATTAGCGGCACAGATACGCAGTATTTT.

This chain joins TRBV30 and TRBJ1-2; no definite D call. Germline V gene sequence: CDR1 GTSNPN, CDR2 SVGIG (reference sequence). The V end was cut by 1 base, the J end by 4 bases, with 7 bases between. CDR3 size: 12 residues. The CDR3 nucleotides are TGTGCCTGGAGTGAAAACATCTATGGCTACACCTTC. Protein product: CAWSENIYGYTF.

This clone was counted only a few times. The genes are TRBV4-1 and TRBJ2-1; 11 positions agree with TRBD2. Germline CDR1 MGHRA, CDR2 YSYEKL. Unmatched junction bases numbered 4, after V lost 1 base and J lost 5 bases. The CDR3 extends over 16 amino acids. The CDR3 sequence is CASSQALAGVDNEQFF. The CDR3 DNA is TGCGCCAGCAGCCAAGCACTAGCGGGAGTGGACAATGAGCAGTTCTTC.

The chain combines TRBV7-9 with TRBJ1-2; perhaps TRBD1 as D (5 bases). Germline CDR1 and CDR2: SEHNR and FQNEAQ (reference sequence). Trimming shortened V by 7 bases and J by 2 bases, and 14 bases separated the two germline ends. The CDR3 is 14 amino acids. The chain's CDR3 is CASTPRWGNYGYTF. In DNA form, the CDR3 reads TGTGCCAGCACCCCCCGATGGGGGAACTATGGCTACACCTTC.

The chain employs TRBV6-1 and TRBJ2-3; D could derive from TRBD1 or TRBD2 (5 bases each). Trimming took 4 bases from V and 0 from J, leaving 17 bases between them. The length of the CDR3 is 17 residues. Germline loops: CDR1 MNHNS, CDR2 SASEGT. The CDR3 DNA sequence: TGTGCCAGCAGTGCCCGAAGATGGGACGGAAGCACAGATACGCAGTATTTT. Amino acids: CASSARRWDGSTDTQYF.

This sequence joins TRBV14 and TRBJ2-5, with D perhaps matching TRBD2 (6 bases). Trimming removed 1 base from V and 5 bases from J, with 17 bases in between. There are 16 residues in the CDR3. Per germline, CDR1 SGHDN and CDR2 FVKESK. This CDR3 is CASSQGRGVRTETQYF. In DNA form, the CDR3 reads TGTGCCAGCAGCCAAGGGAGGGGCGTAAGAACGGAGACCCAGTACTTC.